A single T cell receptor beta chain is shown here with its context. The record originates from a study of patients and donors after allogeneic stem cell transplantation. TCRdb re-derived calls from the RT-PCR reads in MiXCR, one entry per CDR3 protein. The repertoire consists of 160,000 or so distinct CDR3 sequences, with 24% occurring once and the leading ten covering roughly 26%. V was clipped by 1 base and J by 4 bases, with 10 bases between them. The CDR3 has 14 residues. CDR1 is SGHAT and CDR2 is FQDESV in the germline V gene (reference sequence). The specimen was blood, either unsorted or a sorted T cell fraction (not recorded which). The TCR originated in a human donor who was either an allogeneic HSCT recipient or a stem cell or donor lymphocyte infusion donor (not recorded which). It is not recorded whose cells these are; they may come from a transplant donor. J is TRBJ1-1 and V is TRBV11-1; D possibly corresponds to TRBD1 (5 bases). The CDR3 DNA is TGTGCCAGCAGCTTAGTTGAGACAGTCACTGAAGCTTTCTTT. This gives the protein CASSLVETVTEAFF.